Given below is one T cell receptor beta chain in context. Its antigen is not identified. The data stem from a study of cytomegalovirus exposure and HLA in healthy donors. Both 60 Vbeta primers and 13 Jbeta primers went into the PCR. Assay: immunoSEQ multiplex PCR; the TCRdb copy retains only in-frame clones and omits some. The top ten clones hold just under 2.5% of a sample with about 110,000 clones, approximately 80% of them seen once. General observations from the study: Reported findings show TCR beta sequences accurately forecast HLA-A and HLA-B alleles in most subjects. Sequencing likely produced, as an artifact, a cluster of highly shared sequence variants.

Sequencing used PBMCs. This TCR derives from a woman under 30 in good health and CMV-seronegative.

CDR3 nucleotide sequence: TGTGCCAGCAGCCTTAAACTAGGCTCGAATGAGCAGTTCTTC. Translating gives CASSLKLGSNEQFF. The rearrangement joins TRBV5-4 to TRBJ2-1; TRBD2 is a possible D gene (5 bases). Trimming removed 4 bases from V and 7 bases from J, with 15 bases in between. Germline V CDR1 and CDR2: SGHNT, YYREEE (reference sequence). This CDR3 contains 14 residues. The variable domain in full, with the rest retrieved from reference TRBV5-4 and TRBJ2-1, is ETGVTQSPTHLIKTRGQQVTLRCSSQSGHNTVSWYQQALGQGPQFIFQYYREEENGRGNFPPRFSGLQFPNYSSELNVNALELDDSALYLCASSLKLGSNEQFFGPGTRLTVL.